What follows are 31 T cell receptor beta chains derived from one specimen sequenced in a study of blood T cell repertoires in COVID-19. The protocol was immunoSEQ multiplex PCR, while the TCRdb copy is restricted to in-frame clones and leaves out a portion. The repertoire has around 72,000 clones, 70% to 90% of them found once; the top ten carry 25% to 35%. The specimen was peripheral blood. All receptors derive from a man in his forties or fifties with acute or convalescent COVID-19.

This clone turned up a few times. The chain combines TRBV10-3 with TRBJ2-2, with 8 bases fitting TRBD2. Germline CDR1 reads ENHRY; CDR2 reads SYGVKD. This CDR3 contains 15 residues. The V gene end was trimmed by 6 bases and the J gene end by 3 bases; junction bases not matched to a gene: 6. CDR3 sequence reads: CAIRPGRGYTGELFF. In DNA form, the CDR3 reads TGTGCCATCAGGCCCGGGAGGGGGTACACCGGGGAGCTGTTTTTT.

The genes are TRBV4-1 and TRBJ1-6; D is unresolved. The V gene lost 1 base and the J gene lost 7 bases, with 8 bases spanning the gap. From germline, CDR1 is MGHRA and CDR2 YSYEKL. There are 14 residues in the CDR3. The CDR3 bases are TGCGCCAGCAGCCAAGTACCACAGAATTCACCCCTCCACTTT. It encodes CASSQVPQNSPLHF.

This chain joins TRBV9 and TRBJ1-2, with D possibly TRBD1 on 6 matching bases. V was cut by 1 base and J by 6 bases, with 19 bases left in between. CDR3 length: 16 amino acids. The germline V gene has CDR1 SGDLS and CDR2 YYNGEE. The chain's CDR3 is CASSVTPQGLGDGYTF. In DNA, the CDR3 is TGTGCCAGCAGCGTAACACCTCAGGGGCTGGGTGATGGCTACACCTTC.

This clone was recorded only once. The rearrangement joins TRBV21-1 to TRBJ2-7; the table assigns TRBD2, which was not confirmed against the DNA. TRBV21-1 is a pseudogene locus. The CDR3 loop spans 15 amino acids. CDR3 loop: CASSKEEGPPYEQYF. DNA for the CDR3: TGTGCCAGCAGCAAAGAGGAGGGGCCCCCCTACGAGCAGTACTTC.

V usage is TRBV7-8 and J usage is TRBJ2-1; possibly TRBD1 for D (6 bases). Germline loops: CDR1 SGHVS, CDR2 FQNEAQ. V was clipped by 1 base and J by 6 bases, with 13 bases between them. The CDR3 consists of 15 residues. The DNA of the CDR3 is TGTGCCAGCAGCTTAGAGTCCGGGACACGCAATGAGCAGTTCTTC. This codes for CASSLESGTRNEQFF.

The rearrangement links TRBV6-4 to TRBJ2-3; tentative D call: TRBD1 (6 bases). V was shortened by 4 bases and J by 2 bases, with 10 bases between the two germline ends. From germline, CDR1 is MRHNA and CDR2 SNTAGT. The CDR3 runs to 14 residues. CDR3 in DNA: TGTGCCAGCAGTGGTCCAGGGGCCACAGATACGCAGTATTTT. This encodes CASSGPGATDTQYF.

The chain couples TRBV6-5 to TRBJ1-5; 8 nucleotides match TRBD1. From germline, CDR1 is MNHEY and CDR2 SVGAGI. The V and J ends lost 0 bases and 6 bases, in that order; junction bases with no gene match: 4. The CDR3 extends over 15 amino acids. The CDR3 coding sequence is TGTGCCAGCAGTTACTCGGGACAGGCGGGTCAGCCCCAGCATTTT. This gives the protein CASSYSGQAGQPQHF.

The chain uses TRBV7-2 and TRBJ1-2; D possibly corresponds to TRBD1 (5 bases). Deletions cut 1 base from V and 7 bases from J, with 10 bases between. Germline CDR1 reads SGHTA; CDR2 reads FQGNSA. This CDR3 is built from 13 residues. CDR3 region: CASSLEKGFGYTF. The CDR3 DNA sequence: TGTGCCAGCAGCTTAGAAAAGGGGTTTGGCTACACCTTC.

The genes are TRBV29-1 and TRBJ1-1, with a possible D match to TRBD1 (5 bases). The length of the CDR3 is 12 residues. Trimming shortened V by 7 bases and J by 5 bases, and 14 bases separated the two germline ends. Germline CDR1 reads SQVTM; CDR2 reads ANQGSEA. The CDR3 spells CSAGSGKTEAFF. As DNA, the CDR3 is TGCAGCGCCGGGTCAGGGAAAACTGAAGCTTTCTTT.

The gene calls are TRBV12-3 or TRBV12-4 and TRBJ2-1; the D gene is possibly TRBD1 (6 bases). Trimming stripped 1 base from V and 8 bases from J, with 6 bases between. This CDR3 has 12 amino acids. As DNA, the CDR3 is TGTGCCAGCAGTTTAGGGGGGCATGAGCAGTTCTTC. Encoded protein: CASSLGGHEQFF.

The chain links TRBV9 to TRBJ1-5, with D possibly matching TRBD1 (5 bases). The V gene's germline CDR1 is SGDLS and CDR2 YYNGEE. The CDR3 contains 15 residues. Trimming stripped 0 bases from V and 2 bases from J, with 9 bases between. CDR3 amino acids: CASSVGGAGNQPQHF. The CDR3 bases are TGTGCCAGCAGCGTAGGGGGCGCGGGCAATCAGCCCCAGCATTTT.

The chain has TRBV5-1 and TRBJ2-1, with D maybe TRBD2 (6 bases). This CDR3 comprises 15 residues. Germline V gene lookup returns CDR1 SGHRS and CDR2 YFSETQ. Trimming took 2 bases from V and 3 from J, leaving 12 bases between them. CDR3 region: CASSFTGTFYNEQFF. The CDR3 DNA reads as TGCGCCAGCAGCTTCACCGGGACTTTCTACAATGAGCAGTTCTTC.

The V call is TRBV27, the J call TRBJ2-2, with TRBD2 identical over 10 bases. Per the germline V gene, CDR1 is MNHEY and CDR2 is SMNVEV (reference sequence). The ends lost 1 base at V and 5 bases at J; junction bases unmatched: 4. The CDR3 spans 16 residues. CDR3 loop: CASSLLAGGLTGELFF. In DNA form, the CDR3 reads TGTGCCAGCAGTTTATTAGCGGGGGGTCTTACCGGGGAGCTGTTTTTT.

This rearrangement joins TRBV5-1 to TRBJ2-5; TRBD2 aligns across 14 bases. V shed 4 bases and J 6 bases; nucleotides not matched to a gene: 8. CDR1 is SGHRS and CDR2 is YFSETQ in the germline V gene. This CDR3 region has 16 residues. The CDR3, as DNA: TGCGCCAGCAGCGTCCGGACTAGCGGGGGGAGTAAGACCCAGTACTTC. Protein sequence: CASSVRTSGGSKTQYF. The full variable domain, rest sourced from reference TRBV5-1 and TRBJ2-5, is KAGVTQTPRYLIKTRGQQVTLSCSPISGHRSVSWYQQTPGQGLQFLFEYFSETQRNKGNFPGRFSGRQFSNSRSEMNVSTLELGDSALYLCASSVRTSGGSKTQYFGPGTRLLVL.

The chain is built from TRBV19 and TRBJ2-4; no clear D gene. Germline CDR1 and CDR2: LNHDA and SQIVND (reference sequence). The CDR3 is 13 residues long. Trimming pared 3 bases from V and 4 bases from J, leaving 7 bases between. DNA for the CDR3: TGTGCCAGTAGTATCCTCGGGAAAAACATTCAGTACTTC. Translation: CASSILGKNIQYF. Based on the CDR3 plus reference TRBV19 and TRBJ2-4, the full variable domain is DGGITQSPKYLFRKEGQNVTLSCEQNLNHDAMYWYRQDPGQGLRLIYYSQIVNDFQKGDIAEGYSVSREKKESFPLTVTSAQKNPTAFYLCASSILGKNIQYFGAGTRLSVL.

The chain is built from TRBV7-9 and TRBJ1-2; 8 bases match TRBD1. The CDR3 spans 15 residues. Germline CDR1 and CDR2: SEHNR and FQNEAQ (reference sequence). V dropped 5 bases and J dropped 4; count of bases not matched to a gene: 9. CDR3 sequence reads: CASSARQGRAYGYTF. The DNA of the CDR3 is TGTGCCAGCAGCGCCCGACAGGGGAGGGCCTATGGCTACACCTTC.

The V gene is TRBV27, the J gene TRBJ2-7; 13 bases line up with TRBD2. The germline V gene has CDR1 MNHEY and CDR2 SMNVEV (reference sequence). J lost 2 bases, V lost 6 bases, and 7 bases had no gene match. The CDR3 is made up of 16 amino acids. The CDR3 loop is CASSGLAGAPTYEQYF. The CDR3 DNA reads TGTGCCAGCAGCGGACTAGCGGGGGCCCCGACCTACGAGCAGTACTTC.

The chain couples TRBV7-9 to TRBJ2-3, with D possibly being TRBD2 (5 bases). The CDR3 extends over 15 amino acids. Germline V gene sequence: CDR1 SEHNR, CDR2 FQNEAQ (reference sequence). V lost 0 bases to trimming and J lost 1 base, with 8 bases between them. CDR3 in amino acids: CASSLALSGTDTQYF. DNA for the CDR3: TGTGCCAGCAGCTTAGCGCTTAGCGGCACAGATACGCAGTATTTT.

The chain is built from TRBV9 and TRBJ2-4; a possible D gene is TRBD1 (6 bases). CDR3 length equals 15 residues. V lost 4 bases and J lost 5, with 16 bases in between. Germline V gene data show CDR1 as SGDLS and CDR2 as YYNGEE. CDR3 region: CASSPRWDTENIQYF. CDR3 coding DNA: TGTGCCAGCAGCCCCCGATGGGACACCGAAAACATTCAGTACTTC.

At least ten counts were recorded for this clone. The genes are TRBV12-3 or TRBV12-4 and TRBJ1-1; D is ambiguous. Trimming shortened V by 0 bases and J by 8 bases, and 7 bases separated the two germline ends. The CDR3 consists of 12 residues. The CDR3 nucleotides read TGTGCCAGCAGTTTAGCCCGGGGAGAAGCTTTCTTT. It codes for CASSLARGEAFF.

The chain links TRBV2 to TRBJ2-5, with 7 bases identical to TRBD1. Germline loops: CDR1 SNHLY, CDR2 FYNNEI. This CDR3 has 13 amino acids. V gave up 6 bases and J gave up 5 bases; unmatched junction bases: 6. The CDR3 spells CASSLTGKETQYF. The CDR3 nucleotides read TGTGCCAGCAGCCTGACAGGGAAGGAGACCCAGTACTTC. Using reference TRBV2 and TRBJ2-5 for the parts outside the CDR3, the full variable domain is EPEVTQTPSHQVTQMGQEVILRCVPISNHLYFYWYRQILGQKVEFLVSFYNNEISEKSEIFDDQFSVERPDGSNFTLKIRSTKLEDSAMYFCASSLTGKETQYFGPGTRLLVL.

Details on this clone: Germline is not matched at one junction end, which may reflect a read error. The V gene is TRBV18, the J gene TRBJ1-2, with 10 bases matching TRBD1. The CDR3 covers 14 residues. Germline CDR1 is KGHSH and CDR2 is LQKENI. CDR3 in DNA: TGTGCCAGCTCCCCACCGGGGACAGGGGCTGGCTACACCTTC. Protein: CASSPPGTGAGYTF.

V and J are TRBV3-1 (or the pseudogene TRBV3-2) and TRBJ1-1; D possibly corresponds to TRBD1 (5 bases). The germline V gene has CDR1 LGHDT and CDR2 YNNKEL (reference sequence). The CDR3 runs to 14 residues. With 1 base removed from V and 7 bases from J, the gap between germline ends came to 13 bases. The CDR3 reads CASSQGAGLGEAFF. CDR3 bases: TGTGCCAGCAGCCAAGGAGCAGGGCTGGGTGAAGCTTTCTTT.

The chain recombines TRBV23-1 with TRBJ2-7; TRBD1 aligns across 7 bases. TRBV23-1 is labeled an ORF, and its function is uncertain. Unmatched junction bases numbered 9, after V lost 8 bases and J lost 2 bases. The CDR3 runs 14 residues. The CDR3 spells CASWTGTETYEQYF. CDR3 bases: TGCGCCAGCTGGACCGGGACAGAGACCTACGAGCAGTACTTC.

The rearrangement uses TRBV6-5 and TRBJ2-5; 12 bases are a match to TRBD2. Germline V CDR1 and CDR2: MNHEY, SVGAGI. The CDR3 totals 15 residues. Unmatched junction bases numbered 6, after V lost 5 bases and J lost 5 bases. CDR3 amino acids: CASSPSGGAEETQYF. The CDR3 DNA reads TGTGCCAGCAGTCCTAGCGGGGGGGCAGAGGAGACCCAGTACTTC.

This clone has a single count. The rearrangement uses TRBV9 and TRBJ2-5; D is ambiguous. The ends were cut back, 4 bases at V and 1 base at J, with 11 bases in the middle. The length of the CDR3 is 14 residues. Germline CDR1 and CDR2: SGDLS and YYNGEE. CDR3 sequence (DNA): TGTGCCAGCAGCATCGGCGGCGTCCAAGAGACCCAGTACTTC. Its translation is CASSIGGVQETQYF.

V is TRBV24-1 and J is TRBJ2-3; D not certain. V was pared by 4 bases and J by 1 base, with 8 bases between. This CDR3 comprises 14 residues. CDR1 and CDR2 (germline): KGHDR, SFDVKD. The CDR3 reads CATSDNGGTDTQYF. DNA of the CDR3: TGTGCCACCAGTGACAACGGAGGCACAGATACGCAGTATTTT.

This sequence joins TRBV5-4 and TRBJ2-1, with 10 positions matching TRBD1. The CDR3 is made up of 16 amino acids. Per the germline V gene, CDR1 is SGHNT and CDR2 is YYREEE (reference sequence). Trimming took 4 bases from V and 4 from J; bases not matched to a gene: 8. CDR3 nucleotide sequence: TGTGCCAGCAGCCCGTTTCGGGACAGGGGTTACAATGAGCAGTTCTTC. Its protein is CASSPFRDRGYNEQFF.

The CDR3 sequence: CASSLGLAGNQETQYF. The CDR3 coding sequence is TGTGCCAGCAGCTTAGGTCTAGCGGGGAATCAGGAGACCCAGTACTTC. This rearrangement joins TRBV7-3 to TRBJ2-5, with 9 bases that match TRBD2. The CDR3 is 16 amino acids. Germline CDR1 reads SGHTA; CDR2 reads FQGTGA. The junction had 9 bases not matched to a gene; V was cut back by 2 bases and J by 5 bases.

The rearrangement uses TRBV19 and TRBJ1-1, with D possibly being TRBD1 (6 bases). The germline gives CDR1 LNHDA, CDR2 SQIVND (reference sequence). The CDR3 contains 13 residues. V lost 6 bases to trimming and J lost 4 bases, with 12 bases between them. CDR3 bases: TGTGCCAGTAGCAATACAGGGATCACTGAAGCTTTCTTT. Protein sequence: CASSNTGITEAFF.

CDR3 nucleotides: TGTGCCAGCAGCTTAGCGAAACAGGGGGCTTCGGTTGAGCAGTTCTTC. It is translated as CASSLAKQGASVEQFF. This sequence joins TRBV7-7 and TRBJ2-1; TRBD1 agrees at 9 bases. Trimming cost V 0 bases and J 9 bases; bases outside gene matches: 9. Germline lookup yields CDR1 SSHAT and CDR2 FNYEAQ (reference sequence). CDR3 size: 16 residues.